The 14 T cell receptor beta chains reported below all come from one sample, sequenced in a study of PD-L1 blockade in urothelial cancer. Sequencing was performed with immunoSEQ multiplex PCR; in TCRdb, only in-frame clones are kept and a portion is missing. The repertoire holds about 56,000 clones, just over 85% seen once, with 2.5% to 3.5% in the top ten. Sequenced here: PBMCs, sampled around atezolizumab (anti-PD-L1) treatment. Receptors originate from a middle-aged man with urothelial cancer.

The rearrangement uses TRBV18 and TRBJ2-1; 8 bases map to TRBD2. Trimming cost V 3 bases and J 10 bases; bases outside gene matches: 17. Germline values: CDR1 KGHSH, CDR2 LQKENI. The CDR3 spans 17 residues. The CDR3 protein is CASSPSFGAGAGGEQFF. The CDR3 DNA is TGTGCCAGCTCACCGAGTTTTGGAGCGGGAGCGGGCGGGGAGCAGTTCTTC.

The gene calls are TRBV19 and TRBJ2-1; the match to TRBD2 covers 10 bases. Germline V gene sequence: CDR1 LNHDA, CDR2 SQIVND (reference sequence). This CDR3 contains 15 residues. The V segment lost 7 bases and the J segment 7 bases; nucleotides outside the gene matches: 10. Here the CDR3 reads CASMSSGRASNEQFF. Here the CDR3 DNA reads TGTGCCAGTATGTCAAGCGGGAGGGCCTCAAATGAGCAGTTCTTC. Full variable domain (remainder filled in from reference TRBV19 and TRBJ2-1): DGGITQSPKYLFRKEGQNVTLSCEQNLNHDAMYWYRQDPGQGLRLIYYSQIVNDFQKGDIAEGYSVSREKKESFPLTVTSAQKNPTAFYLCASMSSGRASNEQFFGPGTRLTVL.

This clone was picked up one time. The chain links TRBV7-6 to TRBJ2-7; TRBD2 matches at 13 bases. The V and J ends lost 5 bases and 7 bases, in that order; junction bases with no gene match: 14. The CDR3 loop spans 17 amino acids. Germline CDR1 is SGHVS and CDR2 is FNYEAQ. CDR3 region: CASSPLAGLAGVREQYF. Here the CDR3 DNA reads TGTGCCAGCAGCCCACTCGCCGGACTAGCGGGAGTCCGTGAGCAGTACTTC.

The chain uses TRBV9 and TRBJ2-7; TRBD2 might be the D (6 bases). The CDR3 is 13 residues long. The V end lost 2 bases, the J end lost 4 bases, and 10 bases lay between the germline ends. Germline-derived CDR1 and CDR2 are SGDLS and YYNGEE. CDR3 region: CASSVGGTYEQYF. CDR3 sequence (DNA): TGTGCCAGCAGCGTGGGGGGAACGTACGAGCAGTACTTC.

V and J are TRBV15 and TRBJ2-2; D may be TRBD1 (6 bases). The germline V gene encodes CDR1 LNHNV and CDR2 YYDKDF (reference sequence). This CDR3 is built from 14 residues. V was trimmed by 6 bases and J by 0 bases, leaving 8 bases between them. The CDR3 spells CATRGDTNTGELFF. The CDR3, as DNA: TGTGCCACCAGAGGGGACACGAACACCGGGGAGCTGTTTTTT.

This clone was picked up one time. The genes are TRBV29-1 and TRBJ2-7; the D gene is possibly TRBD2 (6 bases). V lost 1 base, J lost 2 bases, and 9 bases lay in between. CDR1 and CDR2 from the germline V gene are SQVTM and ANQGSEA. The CDR3 length is 13 residues. CDR3 DNA sequence: TGCAGCGTTGAAGCCCGGGGGACCTACGAGCAGTACTTC. This sequence encodes CSVEARGTYEQYF.

This chain links TRBV5-1 with TRBJ2-7, with a possible D match to TRBD2 (6 bases). Trimming removed 0 bases at V and 4 bases at J, with 14 bases between. The CDR3 sequence is 15 residues long. The germline gives CDR1 SGHRS, CDR2 YFSETQ. CDR3 bases: TGCGCCAGCAGCTTGGGGACGGGGACTTCATACGAGCAGTACTTC. Translation: CASSLGTGTSYEQYF.

This chain uses TRBV18 with TRBJ1-6, with TRBD1 as a possible D gene (5 bases). The CDR3 extends over 14 amino acids. The V and J ends lost 3 bases and 8 bases respectively, with 11 bases between them. CDR1 and CDR2 from the germline V gene are KGHSH and LQKENI. CDR3 sequence (DNA): TGTGCCAGCTCACCGACAGATGGGGATTCACCCCTCCACTTT. This encodes CASSPTDGDSPLHF.

The chain recombines TRBV11-2 with TRBJ2-5; possibly TRBD2 for D (6 bases). The V gene lost 6 bases and the J gene lost 5 bases, with 13 bases spanning the gap. This CDR3 is 13 amino acids long. Germline V lookup: CDR1 SGHAT, CDR2 FQNNGV. In nucleotides, the CDR3 is TGTGCCAGCAGGGCTAGCGTAGAGGAGACCCAGTACTTC. It yields the protein CASRASVEETQYF.

This chain links TRBV11-2 with TRBJ1-2, with a weak D call TRBD1 (6 bases). Germline V CDR1 and CDR2: SGHAT, FQNNGV. V lost 1 base and J lost 8, with 14 bases in between. The CDR3 is 14 residues long. The CDR3 loop is CASSLVSGVYGYTF. DNA for the CDR3: TGTGCCAGCAGCTTAGTCTCAGGGGTTTACGGCTACACCTTC.

The rearrangement links TRBV5-1 to TRBJ2-1; TRBD1 matches at 8 bases. V lost 4 bases, J lost 9 bases, and 12 bases stayed unmatched. The CDR3 totals 15 residues. Per germline, CDR1 SGHRS and CDR2 YFSETQ. As DNA, the CDR3 is TGCGCCAGCAGCCTTGTCCAGGGGGCTCGTGGTGAGCAGTTCTTC. This gives the protein CASSLVQGARGEQFF. The whole variable domain, filled in from reference TRBV5-1 and TRBJ2-1, reads KAGVTQTPRYLIKTRGQQVTLSCSPISGHRSVSWYQQTPGQGLQFLFEYFSETQRNKGNFPGRFSGRQFSNSRSEMNVSTLELGDSALYLCASSLVQGARGEQFFGPGTRLTVL.

The rearrangement uses TRBV6-6 and TRBJ1-4, with TRBD1 matching over 9 bases. The CDR3 contains 15 residues. V lost 5 bases and J lost 3; bases outside the gene matches: 4. Germline CDR1 MNHNY, CDR2 SVGAGI (reference sequence). This CDR3 is CASSRRQGANEKLFF. The CDR3 bases are TGTGCCAGCAGTCGACGACAGGGGGCTAATGAAAAACTGTTTTTT.

This sequence joins TRBV11-2 and TRBJ1-6, with 7 bases fitting TRBD1. V lost 5 bases to trimming and J lost 9 bases; unmatched junction nucleotides: 16. This CDR3 comprises 17 residues. The V gene's germline CDR1 is SGHAT and CDR2 FQNNGV. CDR3 loop: CASSPPGSTGLGSPLHF. CDR3 in DNA: TGTGCCAGCAGCCCGCCGGGGTCGACAGGGTTAGGTTCACCCCTCCACTTT.

The V and J genes are TRBV5-8 and TRBJ2-3; 8 nucleotides align to TRBD1. The germline V gene encodes CDR1 SGHTS and CDR2 YDEGEE. The CDR3 is 14 residues long. Germline trimming cut 5 bases from V and 4 bases from J; bases unmatched to any gene: 6. The CDR3 DNA reads TGTGCCAGCAGTAGGCACAGGGGGGCAGATACGCAGTATTTT. Encoded protein: CASSRHRGADTQYF.